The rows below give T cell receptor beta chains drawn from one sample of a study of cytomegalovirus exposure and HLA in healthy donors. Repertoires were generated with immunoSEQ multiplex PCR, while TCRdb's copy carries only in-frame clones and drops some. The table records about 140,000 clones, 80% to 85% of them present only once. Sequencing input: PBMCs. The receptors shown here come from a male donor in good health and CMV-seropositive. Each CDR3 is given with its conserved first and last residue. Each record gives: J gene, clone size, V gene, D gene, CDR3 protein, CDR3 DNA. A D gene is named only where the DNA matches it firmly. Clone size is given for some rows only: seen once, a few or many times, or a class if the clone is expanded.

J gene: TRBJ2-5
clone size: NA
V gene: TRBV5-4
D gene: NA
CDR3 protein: CASSFERTAQYF
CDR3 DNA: TGTGCCAGCAGCTTCGAGCGGACGGCCCAGTACTTC

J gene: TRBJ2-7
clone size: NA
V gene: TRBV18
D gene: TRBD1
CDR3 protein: CASARDRVYEQYF
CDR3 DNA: TGTGCCAGCGCCCGGGACAGGGTTTACGAGCAGTACTTC

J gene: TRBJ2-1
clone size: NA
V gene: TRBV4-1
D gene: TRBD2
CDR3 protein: CASSQILGRETYNEQFF
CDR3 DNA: TGCGCCAGCAGCCAAATCCTAGGGCGGGAGACTTACAATGAGCAGTTCTTC

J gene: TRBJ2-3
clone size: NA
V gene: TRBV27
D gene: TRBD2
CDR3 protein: CASRTGTSGSDTQYF
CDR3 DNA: TGTGCCAGCAGAACCGGGACTAGCGGGTCAGATACGCAGTATTTT

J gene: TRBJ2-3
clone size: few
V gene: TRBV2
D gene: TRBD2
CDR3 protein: CASSDEGGLALDTQYF
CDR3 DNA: TGTGCCAGCAGTGATGAAGGGGGACTAGCGTTAGATACGCAGTATTTT

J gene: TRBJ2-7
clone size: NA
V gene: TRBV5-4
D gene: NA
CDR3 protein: CASSWVGRGSYEQYF
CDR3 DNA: TGTGCCAGCAGCTGGGTGGGCAGGGGCTCCTACGAGCAGTACTTC

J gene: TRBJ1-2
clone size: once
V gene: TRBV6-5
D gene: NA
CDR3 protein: CASSYSRQQTYGYTF
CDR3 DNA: TGTGCCAGCAGTTACTCGCGACAGCAGACCTATGGCTACACCTTC

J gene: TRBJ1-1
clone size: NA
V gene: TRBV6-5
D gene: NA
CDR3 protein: CASSRSNTEAFF
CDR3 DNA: TGTGCCAGCAGCAGGTCGAACACTGAAGCTTTCTTT

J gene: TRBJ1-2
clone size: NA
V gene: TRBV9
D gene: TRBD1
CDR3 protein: CASSPTDRAVGYTF
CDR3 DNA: TGTGCCAGCAGCCCCACGGACAGGGCGGTTGGCTACACCTTC

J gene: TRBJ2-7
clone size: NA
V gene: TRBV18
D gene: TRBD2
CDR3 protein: CASSQTSGGPYEQYF
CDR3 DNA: TGTGCCAGCTCACAAACTAGCGGGGGCCCGTACGAGCAGTACTTC

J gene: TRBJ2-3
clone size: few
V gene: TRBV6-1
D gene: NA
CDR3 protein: CASSEWGPAAFSTDTQYF
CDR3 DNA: TGTGCCAGCAGTGAATGGGGGCCCGCCGCCTTTAGCACAGATACGCAGTATTTT

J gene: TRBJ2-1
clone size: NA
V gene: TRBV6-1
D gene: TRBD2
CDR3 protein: CASSIRTSGYNEQFF
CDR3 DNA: TGTGCCAGCAGTATCCGGACTAGCGGTTACAATGAGCAGTTCTTC

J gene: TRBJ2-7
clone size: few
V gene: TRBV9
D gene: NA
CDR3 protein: CASSFGLGSYEQYF
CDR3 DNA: TGTGCCAGCAGTTTCGGACTGGGGTCCTACGAGCAGTACTTC

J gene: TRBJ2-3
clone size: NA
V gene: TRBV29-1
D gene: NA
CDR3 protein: CSVDRAYTDTQYF
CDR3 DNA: TGCAGCGTTGACAGGGCTTACACAGATACGCAGTATTTT

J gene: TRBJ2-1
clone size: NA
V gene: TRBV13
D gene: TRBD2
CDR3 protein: CASSLGAGGNEQFF
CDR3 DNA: TGTGCCAGCAGCTTAGGGGCGGGAGGAAATGAGCAGTTCTTC

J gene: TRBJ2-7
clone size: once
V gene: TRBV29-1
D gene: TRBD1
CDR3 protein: CSATRDSNAYEQYF
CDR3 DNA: TGCAGCGCAACCCGGGACAGTAACGCCTACGAGCAGTACTTC

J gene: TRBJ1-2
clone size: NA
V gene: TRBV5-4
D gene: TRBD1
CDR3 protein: CASSFAGGAGSYGYTF
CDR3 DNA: TGTGCCAGCAGCTTTGCAGGGGGCGCAGGCTCCTATGGCTACACCTTC

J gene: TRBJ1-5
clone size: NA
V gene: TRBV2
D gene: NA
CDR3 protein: CASSEWDNPTPNQPQHF
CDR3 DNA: TGTGCCAGCAGTGAATGGGACAATCCTACCCCAAATCAGCCCCAGCATTTT

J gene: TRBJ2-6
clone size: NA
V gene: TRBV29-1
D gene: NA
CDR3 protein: CSVSRERAASGANVLTF
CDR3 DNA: TGCAGCGTCAGCAGGGAGCGGGCGGCCTCTGGGGCCAACGTCCTGACTTTC

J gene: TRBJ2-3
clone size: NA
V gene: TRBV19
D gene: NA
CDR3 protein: CASSIGRRSTDTQYF
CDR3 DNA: TGTGCCAGTAGTATAGGGAGGCGGAGCACAGATACGCAGTATTTT

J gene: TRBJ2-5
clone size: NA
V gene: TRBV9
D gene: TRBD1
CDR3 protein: CASSVTGGQETQYF
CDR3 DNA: TGTGCCAGCAGCGTAACAGGGGGGCAAGAGACCCAGTACTTC

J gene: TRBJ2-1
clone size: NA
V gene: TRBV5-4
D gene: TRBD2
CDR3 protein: CASSMSRDYYNEQFF
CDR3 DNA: TGTGCCAGCAGCATGTCCCGGGACTACTACAATGAGCAGTTCTTC

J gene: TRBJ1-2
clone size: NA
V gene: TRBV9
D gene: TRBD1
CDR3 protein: CASSVVQGAVRYGYTF
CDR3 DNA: TGTGCCAGCAGCGTAGTCCAGGGGGCGGTAAGGTATGGCTACACCTTC

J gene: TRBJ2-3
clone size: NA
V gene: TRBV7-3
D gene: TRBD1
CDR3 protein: CASSQDRVGGTQYF
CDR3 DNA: TGTGCCAGCAGCCAAGACAGGGTAGGGGGTACGCAGTATTTT

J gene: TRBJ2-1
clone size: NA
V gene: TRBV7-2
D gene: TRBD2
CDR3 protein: CASSPPGGLGDNEQFF
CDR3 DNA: TGTGCCAGCAGCCCCCCAGGCGGACTAGGAGACAATGAGCAGTTCTTC

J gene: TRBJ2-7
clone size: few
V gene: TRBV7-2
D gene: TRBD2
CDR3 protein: CASSLWAGGPYEQYF
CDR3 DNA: TGTGCCAGCAGCTTATGGGCGGGGGGTCCCTACGAGCAGTACTTC

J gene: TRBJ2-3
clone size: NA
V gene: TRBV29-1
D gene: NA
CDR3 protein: CSVKETDSTQYF
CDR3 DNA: TGCAGCGTGAAAGAGACAGATTCTACGCAGTATTTT

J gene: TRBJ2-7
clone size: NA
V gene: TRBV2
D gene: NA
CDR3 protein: CASKEGGGPNEQYF
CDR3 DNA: TGTGCCAGCAAGGAGGGGGGGGGCCCCAACGAGCAGTACTTC

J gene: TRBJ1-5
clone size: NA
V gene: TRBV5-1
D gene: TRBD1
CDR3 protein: CASSLEGTVNQPQHF
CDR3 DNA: TGCGCCAGCAGCTTGGAAGGGACAGTCAATCAGCCCCAGCATTTT

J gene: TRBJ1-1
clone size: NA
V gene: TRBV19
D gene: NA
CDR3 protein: CASSGNRASDTEAFF
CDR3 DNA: TGTGCCAGTAGTGGGAACAGGGCCAGCGACACTGAAGCTTTCTTT